This record covers a single TCR beta chain. What it binds is unknown. This record comes from a study of T cells in Graves' hyperthyroidism and ophthalmopathy. Germline values: CDR1 DFQATT, CDR2 SNEGSKA (reference sequence). CDR3 length: 12 residues. Trimming took 2 bases from V and 2 from J, leaving 7 bases between them. Study-level points and caveats: In validation, the model predicted ophthalmopathy. These predictions came a median about 6.5 months before onset.

Patients aged 18 to 65 had newly diagnosed hyperthyroidism of under 2 months' duration. Exclusion followed for patients with uncontrolled infection, other autoimmune disease, pregnancy or lactation. Extraction of PBMCs used about 9.2 ml of fresh peripheral blood. TCR beta CDR3 regions were amplified from RNA. The HTBI primer set drove a first-round RT-PCR of the TCR CDR3. Each CDR3 protein is one row after TCRdb ran MiXCR on the multiplex PCR reads. The sample shows approximately 510,000 distinct CDR3 sequences, around 20% of them seen only once. This receptor was taken from a man aged 18 to 29 with Graves' hyperthyroidism. The rearrangement links TRBV20-1 to TRBJ2-7; D is unresolved. Sequences were obtained from blood. The CDR3 sequence is CSARLGTYEQYF. DNA of the CDR3: TGCAGTGCTAGACTAGGCACCTACGAGCAGTACTTC.